Listed below are T cell receptor beta chains from one sample, sequenced in a study of T cell responses to AZD1222 COVID-19 vaccine. The repertoire was sequenced with immunoSEQ multiplex PCR; TCRdb's copy has only in-frame clones and lacks some. The sample carries around 81,000 clones, roughly 80% recorded once. The specimen comprised peripheral blood, sampled on day 0 of AZD1222 vaccination. The receptors stem from an adult in good health. CDR3s include the opening cysteine and the closing phenylalanine or tryptophan. The D gene is left open where the match is weak. Clone size appears in some rows only: once, few, many, or a class for an expanded clone.

v_gene	abundance	d_gene	j_gene	CDR3nt	CDR3aa
TRBV19	.	TRBD1	TRBJ1-1	TGTGCCAGTAGGCTTAGACAGGGGGGTAATTTAGGCACTGAAGCTTTCTTT	CASRLRQGGNLGTEAFF
TRBV12-5	.	TRBD2	TRBJ2-3	TGTGCTAGTGGTTTGACACTAGCGAGCACAGATACGCAGTATTTT	CASGLTLASTDTQYF
TRBV11-1	.	TRBD1	TRBJ2-5	TGTGCCAGCAGCCCCGGGACAGGGTGGCAAGAGACCCAGTACTTC	CASSPGTGWQETQYF
TRBV15	once	TRBD2	TRBJ2-7	TGTGCCACCAGCAGAGGACTAGCGGGAAACGAGCAGTACTTC	CATSRGLAGNEQYF
TRBV5-4	.	TRBD2	TRBJ2-2	TGTGCCAGCAGCCGCGAGTTTGGGAGGGCCTCAGGCACCGGGGAGCTGTTTTTT	CASSREFGRASGTGELFF
TRBV19	.	.	TRBJ1-3	TGTGCCAGTAGTACGAACAGGGAATCTGGAAACACCATATATTTT	CASSTNRESGNTIYF
TRBV6-6	.	.	TRBJ2-1	TGTGCCAGCAGTCCCCTGGCCTACAATGAGCAGTTCTTC	CASSPLAYNEQFF
TRBV30	few	.	TRBJ1-1	TGTGCCTGGAGCCCCCGGAACACTGAAGCTTTCTTT	CAWSPRNTEAFF
TRBV9	.	.	TRBJ2-7	TGTGCCAGCAGCGTAGAGGCAGGGGGGGAAGAGCAGTACTTC	CASSVEAGGEEQYF
TRBV7-6	few	.	TRBJ1-1	TGTGCCAGCACCCCTCGTCGGGAGGGCCCTAACACTGAAGCTTTCTTT	CASTPRREGPNTEAFF
TRBV14	medium-sized	TRBD2	TRBJ2-1	TGTGCCAGCAGCCAAGATTTTTTGGCTAGCGGGGGTCGGAATGAGCAGTTCTTC	CASSQDFLASGGRNEQFF
TRBV9	.	TRBD2	TRBJ2-2	TGTGCCAGCAGCGTAGAAGCGGGAGGACGAACCGGGGAGCTGTTTTTT	CASSVEAGGRTGELFF
TRBV5-6	.	.	TRBJ1-5	TGTGCCAGCCATAACTGGGGTAGCAATCAGCCCCAGCATTTT	CASHNWGSNQPQHF
TRBV4-3	.	.	TRBJ2-7	TGCGCCAGCAGCCAAGGGGTAAACTACGAGCAGTACTTC	CASSQGVNYEQYF
TRBV6-5	.	.	TRBJ1-4	TGTGCCAGCAGACCCCCGGGGATTTTAATTGAAAAACTGTTTTTT	CASRPPGILIEKLFF
TRBV6-6	.	.	TRBJ1-6	TGTGCCAGCGGTCCTAATTCACCCCTCCACTTT	CASGPNSPLHF
TRBV5-5	few	TRBD2	TRBJ2-7	TGTGCCAGCAGCCACGGGACTAGCCGCTACGAGCAGTACTTC	CASSHGTSRYEQYF
TRBV7-9	.	.	TRBJ2-1	TGTGCCAGCAGCTTGAGACTAGACGATGAGCAGTTCTTC	CASSLRLDDEQFF
TRBV10-3	.	TRBD1	TRBJ1-2	TGTGCCATCAGTGAAATAGGGACAGACTTTAACTATGGCTACACCTTC	CAISEIGTDFNYGYTF
TRBV4-3	.	.	TRBJ1-5	TGCGCCAGCAGCCTATACCCCGGGGCCGATCAGCCCCAGCATTTT	CASSLYPGADQPQHF
TRBV4-3	.	.	TRBJ1-1	TGCGCCAGCAGCCAAGATAAAGGGGCGAACACTGAAGCTTTCTTT	CASSQDKGANTEAFF
TRBV4-3	.	TRBD2	TRBJ2-7	TGCGCCAGCAGCCTGGAGCCGGGACTACAATACGAGCAGTACTTC	CASSLEPGLQYEQYF
TRBV28	few	.	TRBJ1-2	TGTGCCAGCAGTTTGGGAGGGCAGGGAGGCTACACCTTC	CASSLGGQGGYTF
TRBV6-5	.	TRBD1	TRBJ2-7	TGTGCCAGCAGACCACGGGACAGACACTCCTACGAGCAGTACTTC	CASRPRDRHSYEQYF
TRBV25-1	once	.	TRBJ1-2	TGTGCCAGCAGTGAATACGGACAGTCCTATGGCTACACCTTC	CASSEYGQSYGYTF
TRBV5-1	.	.	TRBJ1-2	TGCGCCAGCAGAGGCCAGGGTACCACTACTTATGGCTACACCTTC	CASRGQGTTTYGYTF
TRBV6-5	.	TRBD1	TRBJ1-1	TGTGCCAGCAGCGTTCAGGGGGTGAACACTGAAGCTTTCTTT	CASSVQGVNTEAFF
TRBV3-1/TRBV3-2	.	TRBD1	TRBJ2-7	TGTGCCAGCAGCCAAGGGGGGGACAGGTCGTACTCCTACGAGCAGTACTTC	CASSQGGDRSYSYEQYF
TRBV4-1	once	TRBD1	TRBJ1-2	TGCGCCAGCAGCCAAGTCGCAGGGGGCGCCTATGGCTACACCTTC	CASSQVAGGAYGYTF
TRBV11-2	.	.	TRBJ1-3	TGTGCCAGCAGCTTCCCGGTAACTGGAAACACCATATATTTT	CASSFPVTGNTIYF
TRBV30	.	TRBD1	TRBJ1-3	TGTGCTGTTGACAGGGCTACGGTCGGAAACACCATATATTTT	CAVDRATVGNTIYF
TRBV4-3	.	TRBD1	TRBJ1-4	TGCGCCAGCAGCCGAAGGGGGCCGGGTGAAAAACTGTTTTTT	CASSRRGPGEKLFF
TRBV5-6	.	TRBD1	TRBJ1-6	TGTGCCAGCAGCTTGGACAGGGGCTCACCCCTCCACTTT	CASSLDRGSPLHF
TRBV5-4	.	.	TRBJ1-3	TGTGCCAGCAGCTTTAAACAGCCGGGCTACTCTGGAAACACCATATATTTT	CASSFKQPGYSGNTIYF
TRBV7-2	.	.	TRBJ2-1	TGTGCCAGCAGCCAAAGGAGGTACGACAATGAGCAGTTCTTC	CASSQRRYDNEQFF
TRBV14	.	.	TRBJ2-2	TGTGCCAGCAGCAGAGGAGGGGGTGGCTGGAGCACCGGGGAGCTGTTTTTT	CASSRGGGGWSTGELFF
TRBV5-1	.	.	TRBJ1-1	TGCGCCAGCACTACCGCCGGGACATTGAACACTGAAGCTTTCTTT	CASTTAGTLNTEAFF
TRBV19	.	TRBD1	TRBJ1-3	TGTGCCAGTAGTACCCGACAGGGGAGCTCTGGAAACACCATATATTTT	CASSTRQGSSGNTIYF
TRBV10-3	.	TRBD2	TRBJ2-5	TGTGCCATCAGTGACGGGACTAAAGAGACCCAGTACTTC	CAISDGTKETQYF
TRBV25-1	.	TRBD1	TRBJ2-5	TGTGCCAGCAGTGACAGGACAGGGATTTACCGGACCCAGTACTTC	CASSDRTGIYRTQYF
TRBV9	.	TRBD2	TRBJ2-1	TGTGCCAGCAGTACCCGGGGGGATAACAATGAGCAGTTCTTC	CASSTRGDNNEQFF
TRBV19	.	.	TRBJ2-1	TGTGCCAGTAGTTACCGGGGATCCTACAATGAGCAGTTCTTC	CASSYRGSYNEQFF
TRBV1	.	.	TRBJ2-1	TGCACCAGCAGCCCACATAAGGACGGGAAAAGCTCCTACAATGAGCAGTTCTTC	CTSSPHKDGKSSYNEQFF
TRBV10-3	.	.	TRBJ2-1	TGTGCCATCGGGGCGGGTAATGAGCAGTTCTTC	CAIGAGNEQFF
TRBV6-6	few	.	TRBJ1-5	TGTGCCAGCAGGTTACTTCGGGATCAGCCCCAGCATTTT	CASRLLRDQPQHF
TRBV7-9	.	.	TRBJ2-5	TGTGCCAGCAGCTTTGTAAGATTTCTGGAGACCCAGTACTTC	CASSFVRFLETQYF
TRBV7-2	few	.	TRBJ1-2	TGTGCCAGCAGCTCAGGGTGGGGAAACTATGGCTACACCTTC	CASSSGWGNYGYTF
TRBV5-4	.	.	TRBJ1-4	TGTGCCAGCAGCTTCGGACCTGGTGCAACTAATGAAAAACTGTTTTTT	CASSFGPGATNEKLFF
TRBV9	.	TRBD1	TRBJ1-1	TGTGCCAGCAGCGCGGGCCTGGGACAGGCTGAAGCTTTCTTT	CASSAGLGQAEAFF
TRBV4-2	.	.	TRBJ1-4	TGTGCCAGCAGCCAAGTTGAGTCGCACAATGAAAAACTGTTTTTT	CASSQVESHNEKLFF
TRBV9	.	TRBD1	TRBJ2-2	TGTGCCAGCAGCGCAAAGTCGGGACAGGGATACGCGAACACCGGGGAGCTGTTTTTT	CASSAKSGQGYANTGELFF
TRBV5-6	.	TRBD1	TRBJ1-6	TGTGCCAGCAGCTCAACCGGGACAGGCTATAATTCACCCCTCCACTTT	CASSSTGTGYNSPLHF